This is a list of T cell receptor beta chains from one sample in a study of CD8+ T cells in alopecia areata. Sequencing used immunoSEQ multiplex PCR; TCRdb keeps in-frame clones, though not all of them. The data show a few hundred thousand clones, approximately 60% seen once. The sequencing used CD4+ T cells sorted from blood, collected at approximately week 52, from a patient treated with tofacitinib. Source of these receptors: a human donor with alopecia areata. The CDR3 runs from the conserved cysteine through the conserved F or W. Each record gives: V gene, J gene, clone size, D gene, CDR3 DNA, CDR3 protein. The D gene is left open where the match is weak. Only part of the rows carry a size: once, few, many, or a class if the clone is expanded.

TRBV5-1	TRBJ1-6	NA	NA	TGCGCCAGCAGCTTGGGCAGGGCGGATTCACCCCTCCACTTT	CASSLGRADSPLHF
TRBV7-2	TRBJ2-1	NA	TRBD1	TGTGCCAGCAGCCCAGACAGGGTCTACAATGAGCAGTTCTTC	CASSPDRVYNEQFF
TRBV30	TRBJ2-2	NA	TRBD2	TGTGCCTGGAGTGCGGGACTAGCGGGTCCCGGGGAGCTGTTTTTT	CAWSAGLAGPGELFF
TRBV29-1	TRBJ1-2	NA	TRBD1	TGCAGCGACGGGACAGGGGATAGCTACACCTTC	CSDGTGDSYTF
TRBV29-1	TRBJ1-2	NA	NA	TGCAGCGTTGACGCGTCAACGGGGGCCTACACCTTC	CSVDASTGAYTF
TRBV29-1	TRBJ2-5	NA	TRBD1	TGCAGCGCGCGCCGGGACAGTGGAGAGACCCAGTACTTC	CSARRDSGETQYF
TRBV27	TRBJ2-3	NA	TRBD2	TGTGCCAGCAGTTTATCGTTACTAGCGGGCACCACAGATACGCAGTATTTT	CASSLSLLAGTTDTQYF
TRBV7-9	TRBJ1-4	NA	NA	TGTGCCAGCAGCCCACATTGGGGGGCGGCAGACGAAAAACTGTTTTTT	CASSPHWGAADEKLFF
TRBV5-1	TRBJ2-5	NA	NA	TGCGCCAGCAGCTTGGCAGGGCGAGAGACCCAGTACTTC	CASSLAGRETQYF
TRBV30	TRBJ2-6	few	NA	TGTGCCTGGAGTGATGGGTCTGGGGCCAACGTCCTGACTTTC	CAWSDGSGANVLTF
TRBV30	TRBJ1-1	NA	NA	TGTGCCTGGAGGCGGCGGCAGACCCAAAGGAAGAACACCGAAGCTTTCTTT	CAWRRRQTQRKNTEAFF
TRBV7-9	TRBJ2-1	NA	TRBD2	TGTGCCAGCAGCCCGACGCCTCTAGCGGGGGGCCGGGTTGAGCAGTTCTTC	CASSPTPLAGGRVEQFF
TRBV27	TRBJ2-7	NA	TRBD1	TGTGCCAGCAGTAACCCGGGACAGACAGTCTACGAGCAGTACTTC	CASSNPGQTVYEQYF
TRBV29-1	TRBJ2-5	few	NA	TGCAGCGTAAAAACAGGGTTGGGGACCCAGTACTTC	CSVKTGLGTQYF
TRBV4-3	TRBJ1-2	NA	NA	TGCGCCAGCAGCCAAGTCGGGGGGAATAACTATGGCTACACCTTC	CASSQVGGNNYGYTF
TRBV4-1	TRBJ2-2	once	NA	TGCGCCAGCAGCCAAGCCGACAACAGGGTACGGAGCGGCGGGGAGCTGTTTTTT	CASSQADNRVRSGGELFF
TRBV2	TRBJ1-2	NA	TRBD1	TGTGCCAGCAGTCCACAGGGGGGAGGCTACACCTTC	CASSPQGGGYTF
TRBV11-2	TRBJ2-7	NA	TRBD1	TGTGCCAGCAGCTTAACGGGACAGAGCTACGAGCAGTACTTC	CASSLTGQSYEQYF
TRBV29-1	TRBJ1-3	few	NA	TGCAGCGCGCTATGGGACGGCAGAAGCTCTGGAAACACCATATATTTT	CSALWDGRSSGNTIYF
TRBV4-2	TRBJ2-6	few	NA	TGTGCCAGCAGCCGCAGGCGGGGATCTGGGGCCAACGTCCTGACTTTC	CASSRRRGSGANVLTF
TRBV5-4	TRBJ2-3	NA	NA	TGTGCCAGCAGCGGGCGGACTAGCACAGATACGCAGTATTTT	CASSGRTSTDTQYF
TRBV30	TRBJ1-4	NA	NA	TGTGCCTGGAGTAGGGGGACGACTAATGAAAAACTGTTTTTT	CAWSRGTTNEKLFF
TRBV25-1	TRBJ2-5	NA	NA	TGTGCCAGCAGTGAATTGGAACAATGGGAGACCCAGTACTTC	CASSELEQWETQYF
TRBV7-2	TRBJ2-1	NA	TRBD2	TGTGCCAGCAGCTTAGCTTACGGGGGGAATGAGCAGTTCTTC	CASSLAYGGNEQFF
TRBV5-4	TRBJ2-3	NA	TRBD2	TGTGCCAGCATCCGAGGGGGGACTAGCGGGATCGAATATTTT	CASIRGGTSGIEYF
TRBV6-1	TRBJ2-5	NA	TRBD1	TGTGCCAGCAGTGGGGACAGGGAAGGGGAGACCCAGTACTTC	CASSGDREGETQYF
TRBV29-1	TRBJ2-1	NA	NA	TGCAGCGCCACATGGACGGGGAATGAGCAGTTCTTC	CSATWTGNEQFF
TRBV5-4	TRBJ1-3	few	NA	TGTGCCAGCAGCTTGGCCGCGGAAAACACCATATATTTT	CASSLAAENTIYF
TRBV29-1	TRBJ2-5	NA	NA	TGCAGCTTAGCCGGGGCAGGAGGTAACACACACGAGACCCAGTACTTC	CSLAGAGGNTHETQYF
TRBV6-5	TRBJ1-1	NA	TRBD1	TGTGCCAGCAGCCCTTCTACAGGGGTTGAAGCTTTCTTT	CASSPSTGVEAFF
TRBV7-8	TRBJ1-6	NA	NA	TGTGCCAGCAGCTTCTCGAGGGCTGGACCCCTCCACTTT	CASSFSRAGPLHF
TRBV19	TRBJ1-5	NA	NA	TGTGCCAGTAGTGCACAGGGCAATCAGCCCCAGCATTTT	CASSAQGNQPQHF
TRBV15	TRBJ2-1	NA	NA	TGTGCCACCAGCAGAGATCTCGGCGGGATCTCCTACAATGAGCAGTTCTTC	CATSRDLGGISYNEQFF
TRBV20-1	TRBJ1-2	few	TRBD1	TGCAGGGTACAGGGGTTGGATGGCTACACCTTC	CRVQGLDGYTF
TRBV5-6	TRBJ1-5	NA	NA	TGTGCCAGCATCTACAGGGAAGGGAGCAATCAGCCCCAGCATTTT	CASIYREGSNQPQHF
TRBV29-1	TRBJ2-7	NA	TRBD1	TGCAGCGTTGGTGGAAGGGGGCAGCACTACGAGCAGTACTTC	CSVGGRGQHYEQYF
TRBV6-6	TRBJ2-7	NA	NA	TGTGCCAGCAGTTTGACTAGGGGCTACGAGCAGTACTTC	CASSLTRGYEQYF
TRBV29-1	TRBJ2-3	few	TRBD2	TGCAGCGTTGGGACTAGCGGCTCCGAGGGAGATACGCAGTATTTT	CSVGTSGSEGDTQYF
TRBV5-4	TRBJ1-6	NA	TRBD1	TGTGCCAGCAGATCGGACAGGGGAAATAATTCACCCCTCCACTTT	CASRSDRGNNSPLHF
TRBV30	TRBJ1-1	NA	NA	TGTGCCTGGAGTGTATGGGGGTTGGACACTGAAGCTTTCTTT	CAWSVWGLDTEAFF
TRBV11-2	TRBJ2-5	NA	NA	TGTGCCAGCAGCGTTAGAAGGGGGGCCGAAGAGACCCAGTACTTC	CASSVRRGAEETQYF
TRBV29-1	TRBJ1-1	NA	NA	TGCAGCGGGTGGAGCCCGGACACTGAAGCTTTCTTT	CSGWSPDTEAFF
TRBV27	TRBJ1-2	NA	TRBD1	TGTGCCAGCAGTTCGCGAGCCTGGGACAGGGGAAACTATGGCTACACCTTC	CASSSRAWDRGNYGYTF
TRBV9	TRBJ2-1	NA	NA	TGTGCCAGCAGCTGGACCCCGGATGATGAGCAGTTCTTC	CASSWTPDDEQFF
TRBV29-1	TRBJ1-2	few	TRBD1	TGCAGCGTTGTAGTCCAGGGGGGTCACTATGGCTACACCTTC	CSVVVQGGHYGYTF
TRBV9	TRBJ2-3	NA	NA	TGTGCCAGCAGCGTGGGCAGTGGAGATACGCAGTATTTT	CASSVGSGDTQYF